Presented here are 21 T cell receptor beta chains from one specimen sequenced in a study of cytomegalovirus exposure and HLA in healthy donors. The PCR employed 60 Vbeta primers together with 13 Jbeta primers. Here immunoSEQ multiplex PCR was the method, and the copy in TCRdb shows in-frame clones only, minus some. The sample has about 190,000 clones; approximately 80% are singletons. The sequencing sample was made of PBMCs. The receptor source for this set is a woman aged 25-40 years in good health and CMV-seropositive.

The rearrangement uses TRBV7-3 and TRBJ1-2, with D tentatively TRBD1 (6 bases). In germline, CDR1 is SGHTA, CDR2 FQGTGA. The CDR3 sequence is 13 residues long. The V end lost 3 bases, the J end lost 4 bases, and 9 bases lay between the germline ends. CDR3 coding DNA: TGTGCCAGCAGCTTGGCCAGGGGCTATGGCTACACCTTC. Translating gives CASSLARGYGYTF.

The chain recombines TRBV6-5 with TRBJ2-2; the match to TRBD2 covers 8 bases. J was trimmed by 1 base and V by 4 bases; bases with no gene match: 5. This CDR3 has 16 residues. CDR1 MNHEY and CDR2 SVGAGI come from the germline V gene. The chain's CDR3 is CASSWGAGGNTGELFF. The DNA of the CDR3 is TGTGCCAGCAGTTGGGGGGCGGGGGGGAACACCGGGGAGCTGTTTTTT.

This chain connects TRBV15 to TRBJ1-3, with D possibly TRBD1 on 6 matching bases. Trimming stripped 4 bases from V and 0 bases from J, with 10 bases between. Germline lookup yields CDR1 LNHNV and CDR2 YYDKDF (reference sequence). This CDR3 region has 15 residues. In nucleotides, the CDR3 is TGTGCCACCAGCATTGACAGGAGCTCTGGAAACACCATATATTTT. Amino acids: CATSIDRSSGNTIYF.

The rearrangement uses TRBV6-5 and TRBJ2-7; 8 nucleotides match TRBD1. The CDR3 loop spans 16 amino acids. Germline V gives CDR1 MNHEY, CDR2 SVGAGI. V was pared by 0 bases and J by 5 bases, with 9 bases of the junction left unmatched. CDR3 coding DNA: TGTGCCAGCAGTTACTCACCCCTGACAGGGGTGGACGAGCAGTACTTC. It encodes CASSYSPLTGVDEQYF.

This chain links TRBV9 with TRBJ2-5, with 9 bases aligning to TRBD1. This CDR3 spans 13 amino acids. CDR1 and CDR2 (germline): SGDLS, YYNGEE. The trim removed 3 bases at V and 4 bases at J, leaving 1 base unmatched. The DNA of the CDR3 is TGTGCCAGCAGCGCGGACAGGGGAGAGACCCAGTACTTC. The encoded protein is CASSADRGETQYF.

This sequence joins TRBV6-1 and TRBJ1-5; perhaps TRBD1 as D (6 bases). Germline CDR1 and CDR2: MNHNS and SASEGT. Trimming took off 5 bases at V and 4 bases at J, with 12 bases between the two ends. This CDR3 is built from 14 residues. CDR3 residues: CASSFQGKNQPQHF. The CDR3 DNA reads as TGTGCCAGCAGTTTTCAGGGGAAAAATCAGCCCCAGCATTTT.

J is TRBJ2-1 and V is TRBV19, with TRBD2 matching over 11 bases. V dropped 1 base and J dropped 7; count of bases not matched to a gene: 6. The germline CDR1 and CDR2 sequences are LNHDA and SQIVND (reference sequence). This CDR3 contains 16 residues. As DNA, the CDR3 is TGTGCCAGTAGTATAGCCTGGGGGACTAGCGGTAATGAGCAGTTCTTC. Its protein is CASSIAWGTSGNEQFF. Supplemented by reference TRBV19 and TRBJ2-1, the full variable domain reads DGGITQSPKYLFRKEGQNVTLSCEQNLNHDAMYWYRQDPGQGLRLIYYSQIVNDFQKGDIAEGYSVSREKKESFPLTVTSAQKNPTAFYLCASSIAWGTSGNEQFFGPGTRLTVL.

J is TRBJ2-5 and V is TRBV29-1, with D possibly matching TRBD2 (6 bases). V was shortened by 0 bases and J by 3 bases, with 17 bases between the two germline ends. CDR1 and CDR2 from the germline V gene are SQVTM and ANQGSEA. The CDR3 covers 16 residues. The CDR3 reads CSVEDHGGYREETQYF. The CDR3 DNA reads TGCAGCGTTGAAGATCACGGGGGTTACCGGGAAGAGACCCAGTACTTC.

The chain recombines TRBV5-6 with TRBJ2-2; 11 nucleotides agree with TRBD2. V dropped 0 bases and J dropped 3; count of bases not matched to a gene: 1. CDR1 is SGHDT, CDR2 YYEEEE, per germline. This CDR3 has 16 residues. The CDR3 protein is CASSLGLAGYTGELFF. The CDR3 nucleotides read TGTGCCAGCAGCTTGGGACTAGCGGGGTACACCGGGGAGCTGTTTTTT.

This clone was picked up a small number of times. CDR3: CAISVVGSASTDTQYF. CDR3 in DNA: TGTGCCATCAGTGTAGTGGGGAGTGCTAGCACAGATACGCAGTATTTT. The rearrangement links TRBV10-3 to TRBJ2-3; possibly TRBD2 for D (5 bases). V lost 4 bases, J lost 0 bases, and 14 bases lay in between. In germline, CDR1 is ENHRY, CDR2 SYGVKD. The CDR3 length is 16 residues.

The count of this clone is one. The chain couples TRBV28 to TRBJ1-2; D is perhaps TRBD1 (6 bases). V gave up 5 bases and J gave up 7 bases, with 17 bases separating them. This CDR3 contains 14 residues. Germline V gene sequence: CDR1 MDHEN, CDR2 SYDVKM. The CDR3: CASSRTDRVAGYTF. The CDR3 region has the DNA TGTGCCAGCAGTAGGACAGACCGAGTGGCTGGCTACACCTTC.

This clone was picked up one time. The CDR3 nucleotides read TGTGCCAGACATGGTGGAGTAGCGGGGACCTACGAGCAGTACTTC. This translates into CARHGGVAGTYEQYF. The rearrangement links TRBV5-3 to TRBJ2-7, with 8 bases that match TRBD2. TRBV5-3 is filed as an ORF, its function uncertain. The CDR3 length is 15 residues. J gave up 2 bases and V 7 bases, and 11 bases lay outside the gene matches.

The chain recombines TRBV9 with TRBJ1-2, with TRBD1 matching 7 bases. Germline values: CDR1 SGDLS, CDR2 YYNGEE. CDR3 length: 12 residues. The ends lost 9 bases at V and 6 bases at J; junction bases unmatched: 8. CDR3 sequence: CATTNRGDGYTF. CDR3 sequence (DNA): TGTGCCACCACGAACAGGGGAGATGGCTACACCTTC. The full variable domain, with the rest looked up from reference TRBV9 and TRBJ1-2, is DSGVTQTPKHLITATGQRVTLRCSPRSGDLSVYWYQQSLDQGLQFLIQYYNGEERAKGNILERFSAQQFPDLHSELNLSSLELGDSALYFCATTNRGDGYTFGSGTRLTVV.

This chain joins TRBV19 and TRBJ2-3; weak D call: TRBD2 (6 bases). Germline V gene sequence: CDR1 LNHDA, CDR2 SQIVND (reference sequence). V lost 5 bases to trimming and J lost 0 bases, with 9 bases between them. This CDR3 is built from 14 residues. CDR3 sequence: CASSSGVSTDTQYF. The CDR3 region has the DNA TGTGCCAGTAGTTCGGGAGTTAGCACAGATACGCAGTATTTT. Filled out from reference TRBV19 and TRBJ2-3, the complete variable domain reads DGGITQSPKYLFRKEGQNVTLSCEQNLNHDAMYWYRQDPGQGLRLIYYSQIVNDFQKGDIAEGYSVSREKKESFPLTVTSAQKNPTAFYLCASSSGVSTDTQYFGPGTRLTVL.

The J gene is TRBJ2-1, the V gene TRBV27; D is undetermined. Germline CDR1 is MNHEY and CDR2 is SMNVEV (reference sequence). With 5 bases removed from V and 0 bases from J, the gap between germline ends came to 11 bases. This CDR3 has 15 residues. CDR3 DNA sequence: TGTGCCAGCAGTCTCTCAAGCCCCTCCTACAATGAGCAGTTCTTC. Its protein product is CASSLSSPSYNEQFF.

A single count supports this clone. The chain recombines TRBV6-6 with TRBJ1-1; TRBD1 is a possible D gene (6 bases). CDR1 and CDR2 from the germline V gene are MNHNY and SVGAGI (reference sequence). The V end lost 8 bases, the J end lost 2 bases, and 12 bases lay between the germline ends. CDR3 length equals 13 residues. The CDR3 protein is CASVFRGNTEAFF. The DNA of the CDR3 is TGTGCCAGCGTGTTCAGGGGAAACACTGAAGCTTTCTTT.

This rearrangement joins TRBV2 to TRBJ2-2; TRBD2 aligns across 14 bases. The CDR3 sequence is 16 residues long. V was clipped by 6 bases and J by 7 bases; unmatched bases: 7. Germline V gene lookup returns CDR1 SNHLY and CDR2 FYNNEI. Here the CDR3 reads CASSPGLAGVGGELFF. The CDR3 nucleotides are TGTGCCAGCAGCCCGGGACTAGCGGGAGTTGGCGGGGAGCTGTTTTTT.

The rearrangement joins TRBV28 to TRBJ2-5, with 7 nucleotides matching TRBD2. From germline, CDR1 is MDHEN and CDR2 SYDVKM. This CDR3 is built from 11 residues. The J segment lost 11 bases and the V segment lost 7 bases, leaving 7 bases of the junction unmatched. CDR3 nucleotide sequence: TGTGCCAGCACGGCCTGGGAGGGGCAGTACTTC. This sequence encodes CASTAWEGQYF.

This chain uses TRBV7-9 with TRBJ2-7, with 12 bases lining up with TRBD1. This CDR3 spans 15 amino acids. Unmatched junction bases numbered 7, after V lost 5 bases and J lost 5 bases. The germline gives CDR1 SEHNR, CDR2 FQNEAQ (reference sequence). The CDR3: CASSDTGQGAHEQYF. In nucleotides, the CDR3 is TGTGCCAGCAGCGATACGGGACAGGGGGCCCACGAGCAGTACTTC.

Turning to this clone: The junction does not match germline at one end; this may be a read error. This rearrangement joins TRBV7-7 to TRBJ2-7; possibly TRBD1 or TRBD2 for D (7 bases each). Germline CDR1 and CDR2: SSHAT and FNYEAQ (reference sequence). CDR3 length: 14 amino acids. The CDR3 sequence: CASSRGGSSYEQYF. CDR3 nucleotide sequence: TGTGCTAGCAGCAGGGGGGGGAGCTCCTACGAGCAGTACTTC.

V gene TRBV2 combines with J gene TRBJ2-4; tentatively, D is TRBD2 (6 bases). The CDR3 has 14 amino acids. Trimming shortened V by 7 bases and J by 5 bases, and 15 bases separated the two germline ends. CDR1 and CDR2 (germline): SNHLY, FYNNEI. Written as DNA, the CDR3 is TGTGCCAGCACGCGGGGACTTAGCCAAAACATTCAGTACTTC. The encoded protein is CASTRGLSQNIQYF.